This is a list of T cell receptor beta chains from one sample in a study of T cells in Graves' hyperthyroidism and ophthalmopathy. TCRdb used MiXCR to reprocess the multiplex PCR reads, holding one entry per CDR3 protein. This sample has around 480,000 distinct CDR3 sequences; around 14% occur once, and the top ten carry around a sixth. The sample consisted of blood. These receptors were collected from a woman under 30 with Graves' hyperthyroidism. CDR3s leave out the opening cysteine and the closing phenylalanine or tryptophan. The size field is filled for only some rows; it gives once, few, many or a size class.

clone_size j_call v_call cdr3_aa
many TRBJ2-5 TRBV20-1 SARANPDQFRRETQY
many TRBJ2-6 TRBV3-1 ASSSEANVLT
many TRBJ1-1 TRBV5-6 ASSPDAGLDTEAF
many TRBJ1-3 TRBV28 ASSLWRVSGNTIY
many TRBJ1-1 TRBV27 ASSLWSGNTEAF
. TRBJ2-6 TRBV5-1 ASSFPGGQPSGANVLT
many TRBJ2-5 TRBV7-3 ASSLLGTLQETQY
. TRBJ2-4 TRBV4-1 ASSQADSHPKNIQY
few TRBJ2-7 TRBV12-3/TRBV12-4 ASSNRQGGEYEQY
. TRBJ2-3 TRBV4-2 ASSQDLPIPGLAHRDTQY
many TRBJ1-1 TRBV30 AWSVGQGSTEAF
many TRBJ2-1 TRBV29-1 SVGTGGPGNEQF